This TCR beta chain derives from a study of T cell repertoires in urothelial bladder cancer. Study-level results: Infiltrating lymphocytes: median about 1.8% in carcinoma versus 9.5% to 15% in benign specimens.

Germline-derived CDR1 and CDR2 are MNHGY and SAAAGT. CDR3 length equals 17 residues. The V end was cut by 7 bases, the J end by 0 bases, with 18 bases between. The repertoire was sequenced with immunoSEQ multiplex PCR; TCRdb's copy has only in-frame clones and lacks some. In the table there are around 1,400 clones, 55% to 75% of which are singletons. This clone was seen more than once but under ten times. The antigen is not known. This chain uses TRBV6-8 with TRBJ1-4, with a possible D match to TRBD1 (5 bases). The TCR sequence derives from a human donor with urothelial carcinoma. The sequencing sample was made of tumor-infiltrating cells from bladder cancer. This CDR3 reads CASIKGPPGTTNEKLFF. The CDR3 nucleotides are TGTGCCAGCATCAAGGGACCGCCCGGTACAACTAATGAAAAACTGTTTTTT.